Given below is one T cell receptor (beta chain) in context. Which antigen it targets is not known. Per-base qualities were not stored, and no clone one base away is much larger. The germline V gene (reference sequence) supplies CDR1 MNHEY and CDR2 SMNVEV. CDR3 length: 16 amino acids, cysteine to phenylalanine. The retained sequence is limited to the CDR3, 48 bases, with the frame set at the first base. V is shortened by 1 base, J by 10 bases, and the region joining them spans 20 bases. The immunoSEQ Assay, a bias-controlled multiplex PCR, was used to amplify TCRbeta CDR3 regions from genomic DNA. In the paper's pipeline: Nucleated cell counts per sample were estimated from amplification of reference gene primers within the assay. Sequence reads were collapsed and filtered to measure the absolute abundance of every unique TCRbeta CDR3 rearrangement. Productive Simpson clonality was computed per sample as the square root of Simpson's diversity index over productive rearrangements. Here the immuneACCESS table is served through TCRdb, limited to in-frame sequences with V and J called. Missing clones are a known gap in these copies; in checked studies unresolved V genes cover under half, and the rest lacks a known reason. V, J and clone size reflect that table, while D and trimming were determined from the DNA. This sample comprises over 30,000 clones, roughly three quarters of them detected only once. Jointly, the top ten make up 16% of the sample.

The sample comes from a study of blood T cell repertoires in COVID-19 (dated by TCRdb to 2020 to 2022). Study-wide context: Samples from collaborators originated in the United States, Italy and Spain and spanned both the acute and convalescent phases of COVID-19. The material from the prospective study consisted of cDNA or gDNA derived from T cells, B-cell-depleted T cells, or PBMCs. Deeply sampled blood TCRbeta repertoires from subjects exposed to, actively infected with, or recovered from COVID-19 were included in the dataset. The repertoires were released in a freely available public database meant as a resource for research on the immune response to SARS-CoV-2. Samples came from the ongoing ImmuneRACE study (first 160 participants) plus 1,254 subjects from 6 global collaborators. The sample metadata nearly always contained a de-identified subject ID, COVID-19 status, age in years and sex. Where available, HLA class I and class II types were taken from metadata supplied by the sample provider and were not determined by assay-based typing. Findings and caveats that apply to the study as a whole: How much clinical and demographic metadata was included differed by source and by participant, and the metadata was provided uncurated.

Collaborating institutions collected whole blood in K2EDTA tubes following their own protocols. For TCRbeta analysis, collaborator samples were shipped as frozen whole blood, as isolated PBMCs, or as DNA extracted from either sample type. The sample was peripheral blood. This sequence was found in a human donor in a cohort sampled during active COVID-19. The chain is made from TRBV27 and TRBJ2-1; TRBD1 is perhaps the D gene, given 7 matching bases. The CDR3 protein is CASSLFQRAPGGEQFF. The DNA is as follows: TGTGCCAGCAGTTTATTTCAGCGGGCGCCAGGGGGAGAGCAGTTCTTC.